Shown below are 15 T cell receptor beta chains from a single sample sequenced in a study of blood T cell repertoires in COVID-19. The table came from immunoSEQ multiplex PCR; TCRdb's copy has only in-frame clones and leaves some out. This table holds some 48,000 clones, about 92% found once. Sequenced input: peripheral blood. These TCRs come from a man aged 70-80 years with active COVID-19.

This chain uses TRBV19 with TRBJ2-2, with D perhaps matching TRBD2 (5 bases). Germline CDR1 and CDR2: LNHDA and SQIVND (reference sequence). This CDR3 region has 14 residues. V lost 7 bases, J lost 1 base, and 10 bases lay in between. The CDR3 region is CASKEVMNTGELFF. DNA for the CDR3: TGTGCCAGTAAGGAGGTGATGAACACCGGGGAGCTGTTTTTT.

The chain employs TRBV2 and TRBJ2-5; 7 bases match TRBD1. J was trimmed by 4 bases and V by 6 bases; bases with no gene match: 11. The CDR3 length is 15 residues. Germline V CDR1 and CDR2: SNHLY, FYNNEI. DNA for the CDR3: TGTGCCAGCAGCCCGACAGGGACAACGAGAGAGACCCAGTACTTC. This codes for CASSPTGTTRETQYF.

The chain links TRBV7-9 to TRBJ1-2; possible D gene TRBD1, 5 bases. The CDR3 has 11 residues. Germline V gene data show CDR1 as SEHNR and CDR2 as FQNEAQ (reference sequence). DNA of the CDR3: TGTGCGGGCGGGGCCGAATATGGCTACACCTTC. It specifies CAGGAEYGYTF.

The rearrangement joins TRBV3-1 (or the pseudogene TRBV3-2) to TRBJ1-4; D unresolved. V lost 1 base, J lost 2 bases, and 14 bases lay in between. CDR1 and CDR2 (germline): LGHDT, YNNKEL (reference sequence). The CDR3 loop spans 17 amino acids. The CDR3 coding sequence is TGTGCCAGCAGCCAAGGGGTCGAGGGTTTGACTAATGAAAAACTGTTTTTT. Its translation: CASSQGVEGLTNEKLFF.

This chain joins TRBV6-5 and TRBJ1-5; no reliable D call. The CDR3 has 14 residues. Germline CDR1 reads MNHEY; CDR2 reads SVGAGI. Trimming cost V 2 bases and J 4 bases, with 9 bases left between them. The CDR3 sequence: CASSYRSGNQPQHF. CDR3 in DNA: TGTGCCAGCAGTTACCGGTCCGGTAATCAGCCCCAGCATTTT.

The gene calls are TRBV5-1 and TRBJ2-1, with TRBD1 matching over 8 bases. Germline CDR1 SGHRS, CDR2 YFSETQ. The CDR3 runs 15 residues. V gave up 4 bases and J gave up 2 bases; unmatched junction bases: 5. The CDR3 DNA reads TGCGCCAGCAGCGTGACAGGGGTCACCTACAATGAGCAGTTCTTC. It translates to CASSVTGVTYNEQFF.

The chain employs TRBV4-1 and TRBJ2-2; 7 bases are shared with TRBD1. V was clipped by 2 bases and J by 2 bases; unmatched bases: 2. This CDR3 region has 15 residues. Germline V gives CDR1 MGHRA, CDR2 YSYEKL. The CDR3 loop is CASSQTGANTGELFF. DNA for the CDR3: TGCGCCAGCAGCCAAACAGGGGCAAACACCGGGGAGCTGTTTTTT.

The CDR3 here is CASSPPRGQAGGYTF. The CDR3 DNA sequence: TGCGCCAGCAGCCCACCCAGGGGGCAGGCTGGTGGCTACACCTTC. The chain uses TRBV5-1 and TRBJ1-2; TRBD1 matches at 8 bases. This CDR3 comprises 15 residues. Germline CDR1 SGHRS, CDR2 YFSETQ. V trimming: 4 bases; J trimming: 7 bases; junction bases outside the gene matches: 12. The full variable domain, in which reference TRBV5-1 and TRBJ1-2 provide the parts outside the CDR3, is KAGVTQTPRYLIKTRGQQVTLSCSPISGHRSVSWYQQTPGQGLQFLFEYFSETQRNKGNFPGRFSGRQFSNSRSEMNVSTLELGDSALYLCASSPPRGQAGGYTFGSGTRLTVV.

J is TRBJ2-5 and V is TRBV6-6; 10 nucleotides match TRBD2. With V trimmed by 2 bases and J by 5 bases, 8 bases remained unmatched. Germline lookup yields CDR1 MNHNY and CDR2 SVGAGI (reference sequence). The CDR3 consists of 16 residues. The CDR3 region has the DNA TGTGCCAGCAGTTACCCTCCTAGCGGGGGACGGGAGACCCAGTACTTC. It codes for CASSYPPSGGRETQYF.

V usage is TRBV7-2 and J usage is TRBJ2-7, with 8 bases matching TRBD2. The CDR3 contains 15 residues. The V gene end was trimmed by 5 bases and the J gene end by 5 bases; junction bases not matched to a gene: 11. CDR1 and CDR2 from the germline V gene are SGHTA and FQGNSA. The CDR3, as DNA: TGTGCCAGCAGCCCCCAGGCCAGCGGGGGACACGAGCAGTACTTC. Translated: CASSPQASGGHEQYF. Combining the CDR3 with reference TRBV7-2 and TRBJ2-7 gives the whole variable domain GAGVSQSPSNKVTEKGKDVELRCDPISGHTALYWYRQSLGQGLEFLIYFQGNSAPDKSGLPSDRFSAERTGGSVSTLTIQRTQQEDSAVYLCASSPQASGGHEQYFGPGTRLTVT.

This chain connects TRBV12-3 or TRBV12-4 to TRBJ2-3; TRBD1 might be the D (6 bases). Trimming took off 6 bases at V and 4 bases at J, with 8 bases between the two ends. The CDR3 runs 12 residues. CDR3 protein: CASRDRADTQYF. In DNA, the CDR3 is TGTGCCAGCAGGGACAGAGCAGATACGCAGTATTTT.

The V and J genes are TRBV4-1 and TRBJ2-7, with a weak D call TRBD1 (6 bases). Per germline, CDR1 MGHRA and CDR2 YSYEKL. The CDR3 totals 15 residues. The V gene lost 5 bases and the J gene lost 0 bases, with 14 bases spanning the gap. CDR3 loop: CASSLFTGSSYEQYF. Here the CDR3 DNA reads TGCGCCAGCAGCTTATTCACAGGGAGCTCCTACGAGCAGTACTTC.

This clone has only a few counts. V and J are TRBV30 and TRBJ2-4; tentatively, D is TRBD2 (6 bases). V lost 5 bases and J lost 7, with 9 bases in between. CDR1 is GTSNPN, CDR2 SVGIG, per germline (reference sequence). This CDR3 region has 11 residues. Here the CDR3 reads CAWLAGNIQYF. As DNA, the CDR3 is TGTGCCTGGCTGGCGGGGAACATTCAGTACTTC.

The V gene is TRBV2, the J gene TRBJ1-5; D is uncertain. Germline CDR1 and CDR2: SNHLY and FYNNEI. The CDR3 contains 15 residues. V shed 1 base and J shed 5 bases, with 12 bases lying between them. As DNA, the CDR3 is TGTGCCAGCAGTGAAGTTCACAGTCTATATCAGCCCCAGCATTTT. This gives the protein CASSEVHSLYQPQHF. Looking up the rest from reference TRBV2 and TRBJ1-5 gives the full variable domain: EPEVTQTPSHQVTQMGQEVILRCVPISNHLYFYWYRQILGQKVEFLVSFYNNEISEKSEIFDDQFSVERPDGSNFTLKIRSTKLEDSAMYFCASSEVHSLYQPQHFGDGTRLSIL.

The V call is TRBV7-2, the J call TRBJ2-7, with no clear D. The V gene lost 3 bases and the J gene lost 3 bases, with 18 bases spanning the gap. The germline gives CDR1 SGHTA, CDR2 FQGNSA. This CDR3 region has 16 residues. CDR3 DNA: TGTGCCAGCAGCTTCTTTGAGGCAAAGACGGGCTACGAGCAGTACTTC. It yields the protein CASSFFEAKTGYEQYF.